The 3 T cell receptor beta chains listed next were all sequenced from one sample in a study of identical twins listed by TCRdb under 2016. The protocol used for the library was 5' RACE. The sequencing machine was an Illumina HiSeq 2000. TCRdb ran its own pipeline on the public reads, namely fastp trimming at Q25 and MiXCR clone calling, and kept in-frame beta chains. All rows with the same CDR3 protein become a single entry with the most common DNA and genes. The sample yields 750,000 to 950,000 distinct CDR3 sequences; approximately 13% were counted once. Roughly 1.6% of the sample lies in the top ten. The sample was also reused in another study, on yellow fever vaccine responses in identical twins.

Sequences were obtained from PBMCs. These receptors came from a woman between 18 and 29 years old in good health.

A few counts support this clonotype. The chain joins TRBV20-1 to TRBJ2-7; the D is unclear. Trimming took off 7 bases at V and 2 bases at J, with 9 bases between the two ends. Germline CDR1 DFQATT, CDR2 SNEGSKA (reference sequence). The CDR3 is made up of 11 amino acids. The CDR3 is CSVQSPYEQYF. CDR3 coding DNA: TGCAGTGTACAGTCTCCCTACGAGCAGTACTTC.

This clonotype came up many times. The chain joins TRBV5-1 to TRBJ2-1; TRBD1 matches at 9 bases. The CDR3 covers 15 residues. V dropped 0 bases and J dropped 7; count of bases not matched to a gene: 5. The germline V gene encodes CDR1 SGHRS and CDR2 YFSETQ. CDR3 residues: CASSLEGQGRNEQFF. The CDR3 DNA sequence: TGCGCCAGCAGCTTGGAGGGACAGGGAAGGAATGAGCAGTTCTTC.

The CDR3 bases are TGTGCCAGCAGTTACGACCGGGACAGGTATACATATGGCTACACCTTC. Encoded protein: CASSYDRDRYTYGYTF. V gene TRBV6-5 combines with J gene TRBJ1-2; 8 nucleotides line up with TRBD1. With V trimmed by 2 bases and J by 5 bases, 10 bases remained unmatched. This CDR3 is 16 amino acids long. CDR1 is MNHEY and CDR2 is SVGAGI in the germline V gene.